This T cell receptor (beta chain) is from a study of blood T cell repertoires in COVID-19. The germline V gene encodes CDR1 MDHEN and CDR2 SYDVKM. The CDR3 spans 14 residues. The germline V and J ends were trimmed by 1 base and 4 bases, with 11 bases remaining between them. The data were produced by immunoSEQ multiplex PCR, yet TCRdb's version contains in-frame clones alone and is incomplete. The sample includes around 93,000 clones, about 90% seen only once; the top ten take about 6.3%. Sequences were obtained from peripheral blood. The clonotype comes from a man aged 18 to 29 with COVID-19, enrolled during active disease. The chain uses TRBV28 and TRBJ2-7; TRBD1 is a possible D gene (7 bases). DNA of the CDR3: TGTGCCAGCAGTTTATCAGGGGGAGGATACGAGCAGTACTTC. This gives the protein CASSLSGGGYEQYF.